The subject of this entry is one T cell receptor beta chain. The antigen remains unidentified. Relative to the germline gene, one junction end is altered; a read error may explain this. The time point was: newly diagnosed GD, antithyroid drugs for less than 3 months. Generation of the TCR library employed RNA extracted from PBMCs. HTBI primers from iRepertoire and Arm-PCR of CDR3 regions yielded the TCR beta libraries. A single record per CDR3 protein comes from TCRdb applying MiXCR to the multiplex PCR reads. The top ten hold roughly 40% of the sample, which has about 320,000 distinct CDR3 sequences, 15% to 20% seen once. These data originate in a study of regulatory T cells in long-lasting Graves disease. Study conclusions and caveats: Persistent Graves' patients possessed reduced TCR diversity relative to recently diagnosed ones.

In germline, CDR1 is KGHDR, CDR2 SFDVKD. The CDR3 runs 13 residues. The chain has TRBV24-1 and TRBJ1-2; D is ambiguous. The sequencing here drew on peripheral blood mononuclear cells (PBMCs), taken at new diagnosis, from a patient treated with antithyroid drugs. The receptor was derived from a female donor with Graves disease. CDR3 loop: CVTSAPRAIGYTF. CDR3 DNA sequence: TGTGTCACCAGTGCTCCGCGGGCGATCGGCTACACCTTC.